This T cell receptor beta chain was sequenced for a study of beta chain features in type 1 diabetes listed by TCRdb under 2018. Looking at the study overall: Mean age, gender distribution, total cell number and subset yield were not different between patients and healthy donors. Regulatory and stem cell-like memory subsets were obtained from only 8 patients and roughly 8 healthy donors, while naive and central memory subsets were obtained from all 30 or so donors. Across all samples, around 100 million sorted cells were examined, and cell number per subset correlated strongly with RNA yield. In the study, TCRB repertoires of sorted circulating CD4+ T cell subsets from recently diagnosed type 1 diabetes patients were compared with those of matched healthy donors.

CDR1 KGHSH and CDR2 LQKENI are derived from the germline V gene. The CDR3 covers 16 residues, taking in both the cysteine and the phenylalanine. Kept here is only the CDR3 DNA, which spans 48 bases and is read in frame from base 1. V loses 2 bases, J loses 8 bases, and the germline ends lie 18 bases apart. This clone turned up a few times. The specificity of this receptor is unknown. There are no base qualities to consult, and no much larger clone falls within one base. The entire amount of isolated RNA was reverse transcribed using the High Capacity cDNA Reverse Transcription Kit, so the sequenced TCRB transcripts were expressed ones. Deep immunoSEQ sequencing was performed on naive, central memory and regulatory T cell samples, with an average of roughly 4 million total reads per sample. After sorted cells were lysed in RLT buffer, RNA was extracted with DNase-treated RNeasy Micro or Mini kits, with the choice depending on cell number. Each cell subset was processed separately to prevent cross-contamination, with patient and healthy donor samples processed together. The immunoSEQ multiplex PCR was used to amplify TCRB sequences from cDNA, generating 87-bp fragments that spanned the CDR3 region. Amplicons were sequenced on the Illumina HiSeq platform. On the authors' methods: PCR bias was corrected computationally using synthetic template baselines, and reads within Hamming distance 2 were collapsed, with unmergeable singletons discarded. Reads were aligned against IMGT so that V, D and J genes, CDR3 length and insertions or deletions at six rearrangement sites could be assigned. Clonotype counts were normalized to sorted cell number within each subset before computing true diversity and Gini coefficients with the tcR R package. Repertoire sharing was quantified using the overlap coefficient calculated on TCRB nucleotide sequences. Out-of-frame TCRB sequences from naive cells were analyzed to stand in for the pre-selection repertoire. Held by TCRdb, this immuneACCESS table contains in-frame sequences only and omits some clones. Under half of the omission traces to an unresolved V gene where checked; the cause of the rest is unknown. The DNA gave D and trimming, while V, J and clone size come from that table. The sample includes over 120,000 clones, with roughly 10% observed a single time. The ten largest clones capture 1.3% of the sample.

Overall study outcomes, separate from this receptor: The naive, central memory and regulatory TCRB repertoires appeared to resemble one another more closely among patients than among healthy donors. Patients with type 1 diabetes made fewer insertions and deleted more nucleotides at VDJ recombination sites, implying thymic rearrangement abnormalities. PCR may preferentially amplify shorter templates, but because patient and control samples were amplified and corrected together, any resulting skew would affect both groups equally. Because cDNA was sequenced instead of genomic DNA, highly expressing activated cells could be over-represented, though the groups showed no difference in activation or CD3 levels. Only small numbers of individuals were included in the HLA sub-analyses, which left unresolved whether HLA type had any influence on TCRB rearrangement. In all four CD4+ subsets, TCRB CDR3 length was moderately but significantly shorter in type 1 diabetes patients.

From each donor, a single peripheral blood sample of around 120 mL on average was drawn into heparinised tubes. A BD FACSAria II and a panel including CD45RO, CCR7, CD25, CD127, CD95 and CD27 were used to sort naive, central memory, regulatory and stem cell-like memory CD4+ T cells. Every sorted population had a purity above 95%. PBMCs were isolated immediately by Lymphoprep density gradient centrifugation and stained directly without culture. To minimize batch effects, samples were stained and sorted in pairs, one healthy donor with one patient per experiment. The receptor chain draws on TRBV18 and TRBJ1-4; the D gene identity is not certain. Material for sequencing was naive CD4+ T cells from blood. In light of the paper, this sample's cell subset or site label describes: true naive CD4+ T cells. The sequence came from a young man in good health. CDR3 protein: CASSPTIRGRGEKLFF. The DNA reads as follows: TGTGCCAGCTCACCAACCATCCGAGGGCGAGGGGAAAAACTGTTTTTT. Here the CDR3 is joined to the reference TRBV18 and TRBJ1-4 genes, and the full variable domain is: NAGVMQNPRHLVRRRGQEARLRCSPMKGHSHVYWYRQLPEEGLKFMVYLQKENIIDESGMPKERFSAEFPKEGPSILRIQQVVRGDSAAYFCASSPTIRGRGEKLFFGSGTQLSVL.